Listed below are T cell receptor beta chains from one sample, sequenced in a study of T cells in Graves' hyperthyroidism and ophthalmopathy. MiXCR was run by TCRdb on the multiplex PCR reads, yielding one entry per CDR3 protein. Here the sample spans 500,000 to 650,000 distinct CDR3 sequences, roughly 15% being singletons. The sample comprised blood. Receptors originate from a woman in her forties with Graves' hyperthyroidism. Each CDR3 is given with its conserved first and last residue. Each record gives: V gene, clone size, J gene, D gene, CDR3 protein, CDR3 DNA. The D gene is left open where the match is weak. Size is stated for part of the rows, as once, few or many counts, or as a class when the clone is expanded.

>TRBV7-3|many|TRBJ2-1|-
CASSLNGREQFF
TGTGCCAGCAGCTTAAATGGACGTGAGCAGTTCTTC
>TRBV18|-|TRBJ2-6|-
CASSQRSGFGSGANVLTF
TGTGCCAGCTCACAGCGCTCAGGGTTCGGCTCTGGGGCCAACGTCCTGACTTTC
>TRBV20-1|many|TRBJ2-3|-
CSARDLYGGSTDTQYF
TGCAGTGCTAGAGACCTCTATGGGGGTAGCACAGATACGCAGTATTTT
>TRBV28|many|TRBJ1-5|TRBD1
CASSWGTGGVFLSSNQPQHF
TGTGCCAGCAGCTGGGGGACAGGGGGCGTTTTTCTGTCGAGCAATCAGCCCCAGCATTTT
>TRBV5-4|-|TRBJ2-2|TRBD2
CASKLAGGPTGELFF
TGTGCCAGCAAACTAGCGGGAGGGCCCACCGGGGAGCTGTTTTTT
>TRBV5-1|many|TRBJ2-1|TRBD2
CASSLASGFEQFF
TGCGCCAGCAGCTTGGCTAGCGGCTTTGAGCAGTTCTTC
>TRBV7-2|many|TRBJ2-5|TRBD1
CASSSRDRVDQYF
TGTGCCAGCAGCTCCCGGGACAGGGTGGACCAGTACTTC
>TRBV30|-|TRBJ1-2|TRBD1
CAWSSDRGFSNYGYTF
TGTGCCTGGAGTTCGGACAGGGGGTTCTCAAACTATGGCTACACCTTC
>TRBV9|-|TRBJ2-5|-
CASSSRGGSHNLQETQYF
TGTGCCAGCAGCTCGAGGGGGGGTAGCCATAACCTTCAAGAGACCCAGTACTTC
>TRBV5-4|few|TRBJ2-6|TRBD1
CASSISGGSGANVLTF
TGTGCCAGCAGCATATCAGGGGGCTCTGGGGCCAACGTCCTGACTTTC
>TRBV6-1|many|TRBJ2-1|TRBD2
CASRALAGAPNEQFF
TGTGCCAGCAGGGCGCTAGCGGGAGCCCCCAATGAGCAGTTCTTC
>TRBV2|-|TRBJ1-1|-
CASSVPRTVQGNTEAFF
TGTGCCAGCAGCGTCCCTCGAACGGTACAGGGCAACACTGAAGCTTTCTTT
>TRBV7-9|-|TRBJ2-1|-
CASSFPSAYNEQFF
TGTGCCAGCAGCTTCCCTAGCGCTTACAATGAGCAGTTCTTC
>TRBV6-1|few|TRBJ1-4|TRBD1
CASSAPDRGHEKLFF
TGTGCCAGCAGTGCGCCGGACAGGGGGCATGAAAAACTGTTTTTT
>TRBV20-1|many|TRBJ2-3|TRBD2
CSARSFGGSTDTQYF
TGCAGTGCTAGATCTTTCGGGGGGAGCACAGATACGCAGTATTTT
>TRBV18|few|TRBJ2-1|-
CASSPPGGSGSSYNEQFF
TGTGCCAGCTCACCACCCGGTGGGAGCGGAAGCTCCTACAATGAGCAGTTCTTC
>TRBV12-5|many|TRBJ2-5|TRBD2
CASGLAGAEETQYF
TGTGCTAGTGGTCTAGCGGGAGCTGAAGAGACCCAGTACTTC
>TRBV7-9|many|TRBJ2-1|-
CASSLAGRAEQFF
TGTGCCAGCAGCTTAGCTGGCCGTGCCGAGCAGTTCTTC
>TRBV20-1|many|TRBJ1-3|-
CSARGGGGNTIYF
TGCAGTGCTAGGGGGGGGGGTGGAAACACCATATATTTT
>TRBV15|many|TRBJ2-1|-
CATSTLQGYNEQFF
TGTGCCACCAGCACCTTACAGGGTTACAATGAGCAGTTCTTC
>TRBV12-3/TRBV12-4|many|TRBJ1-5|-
CASSFNSNQPQHF
TGTGCCAGCAGTTTTAACAGCAATCAGCCCCAGCATTTT
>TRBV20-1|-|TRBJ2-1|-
CSAARTAYNEQFF
TGCAGTGCTGCAAGGACGGCATACAATGAGCAGTTCTTC